This T cell receptor (beta chain) originates from a study of cytomegalovirus exposure and HLA in healthy donors. Findings of the study overall: According to a later analysis, most TCR beta chains associated with CMV appeared HLA-restricted. The sole available immune exposure information was CMV serostatus.

Worth noting for this clone: Its antigen remains unknown.

Sampled while nominally healthy, donors likely had unrecorded immune exposures. PCR was performed using 60 Vbeta and 13 Jbeta primers. Sequencing used immunoSEQ multiplex PCR; TCRdb keeps in-frame clones, though not all of them. The sample shows around 120,000 clones, 55% to 65% of them seen only once. The CDR3 spans 14 residues. V gave up 5 bases and J gave up 3 bases; unmatched junction bases: 5. Germline V CDR1 and CDR2: SGHAT, FQNNGV. The sequenced sample consisted of PBMCs. The chain is built from TRBV11-2 and TRBJ1-1; TRBD1 matches 8 bases. The sequence was obtained from a man aged 25 to 45 in good health and CMV-seropositive. In DNA, the CDR3 is TGTGCCAGCAGCGAACAGGGGGGGGACACTGAAGCTTTCTTT. This codes for CASSEQGGDTEAFF.